Listed below are T cell receptor beta chains from one sample, sequenced in a study of blood T cell repertoires in COVID-19. Sequencing used immunoSEQ multiplex PCR; TCRdb keeps in-frame clones, though not all of them. The sample has approximately 250,000 clones, less than 90% seen once. The material sequenced was peripheral blood. The receptors stem from a woman in her 70s with COVID-19, enrolled during active disease. The CDR3 runs from the conserved cysteine through the conserved F or W. D genes are given only for firm matches. The listing skips clone size in some rows; elsewhere it reads once, few, many or a size class.

abundance,v_gene,j_gene,d_gene,CDR3aa,CDR3nt
NA,TRBV6-1,TRBJ2-7,NA,CASSGSQGKSSYEQYF,TGTGCCAGCAGTGGATCGCAGGGGAAAAGCTCCTACGAGCAGTACTTC
NA,TRBV7-9,TRBJ1-2,NA,CASSLDGQRNYGYTF,TGTGCCAGCAGCTTAGATGGTCAGCGAAACTATGGCTACACCTTC
many,TRBV2,TRBJ1-5,TRBD1,CASTGDRGRSQPQHF,TGTGCCAGCACTGGGGACAGGGGTAGAAGTCAGCCCCAGCATTTT
NA,TRBV5-5,TRBJ2-7,TRBD2,CASSPGAGGQEQYF,TGTGCCAGCAGCCCCGGAGCGGGGGGACAAGAGCAGTACTTC
NA,TRBV21-1,TRBJ2-5,NA,CASSKEERGCQETQYF,TGTGCCAGCAGCAAAGAGGAGCGGGGGTGTCAAGAGACCCAGTACTTC
NA,TRBV11-2,TRBJ1-6,TRBD1,CASSPLDRGHSPLHF,TGTGCCAGCAGCCCACTGGACAGGGGGCACTCACCCCTCCACTTT
NA,TRBV2,TRBJ2-1,TRBD2,CASSDTGGIDEQFF,TGTGCCAGCAGTGATACGGGGGGGATCGATGAGCAGTTCTTC
NA,TRBV5-8,TRBJ1-4,TRBD1,CASSLVGTGVGKLFF,TGTGCCAGCAGCTTGGTGGGGACAGGGGTTGGAAAACTGTTTTTT
few,TRBV7-8,TRBJ1-1,TRBD1,CASSYGQGSEAFF,TGTGCCAGCAGTTACGGACAGGGATCTGAAGCTTTCTTT
NA,TRBV6-5,TRBJ2-7,NA,CASSYGTTGQPYEQYF,TGTGCCAGCAGTTACGGGACTACGGGACAACCCTACGAGCAGTACTTC
NA,TRBV7-2,TRBJ2-7,NA,CASSFSQNTYEQYF,TGTGCCAGCAGCTTCTCACAGAACACCTACGAGCAGTACTTC
NA,TRBV29-1,TRBJ2-1,NA,CSVYKANEQFF,TGCAGCGTATATAAAGCGAATGAGCAGTTCTTC